The sequence of this TCR beta chain was determined in a study of Graves' ophthalmopathy and Graves' hyperthyroidism. Study details: Prior to any treatment, peripheral blood was collected at the time of initial diagnosis.

RNA transcripts served as template for amplifying TCR beta CDR3 sequences. The library came from an HTBI-primed first-round RT-PCR and a second-round multiplex PCR. TCRdb ran MiXCR on the multiplex PCR reads and lists one entry per CDR3 protein. The table has hundreds of thousands of distinct CDR3 sequences, around 21% seen once. This clonotype was seen at least ten times. Stable hyperthyroidism referred to disease that showed no ophthalmopathy within 18 months of follow-up. Other autoimmune diseases, uncontrolled infections, pregnancy or lactation ruled patients out of participation. The receptor comes from a woman aged 18-35 years with stable Graves' hyperthyroidism. Sequenced sample: peripheral blood.

Here the CDR3 reads CASRPPGRGEIGELFF. The CDR3 DNA sequence: TGTGCCAGCAGACCTCCGGGGAGGGGGGAAATCGGGGAGCTGTTTTTT. V usage is TRBV6-1 and J usage is TRBJ2-2; tentatively, D is TRBD2 (7 bases). CDR3 length: 16 residues. Looked up from germline, CDR1 is MNHNS and CDR2 is SASEGT. V was cut by 6 bases and J by 7 bases, with 21 bases left in between.